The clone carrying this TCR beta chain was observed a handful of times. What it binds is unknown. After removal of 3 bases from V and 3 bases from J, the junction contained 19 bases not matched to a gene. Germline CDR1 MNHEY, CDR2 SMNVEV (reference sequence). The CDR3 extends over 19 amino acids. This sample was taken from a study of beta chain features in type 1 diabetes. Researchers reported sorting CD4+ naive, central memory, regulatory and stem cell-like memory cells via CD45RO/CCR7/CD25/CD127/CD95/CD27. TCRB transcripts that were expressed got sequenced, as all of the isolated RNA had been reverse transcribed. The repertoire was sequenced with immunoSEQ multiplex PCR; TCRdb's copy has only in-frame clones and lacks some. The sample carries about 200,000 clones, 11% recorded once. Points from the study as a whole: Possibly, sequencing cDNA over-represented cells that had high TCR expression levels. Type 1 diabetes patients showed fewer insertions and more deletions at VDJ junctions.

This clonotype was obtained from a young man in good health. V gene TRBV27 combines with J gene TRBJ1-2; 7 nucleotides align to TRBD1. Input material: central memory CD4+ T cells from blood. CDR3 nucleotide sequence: TGTGCCAGCAGTTTTCTGCGCCCGGGACAGTCGACGTTTCACTATGGCTACACCTTC. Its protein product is CASSFLRPGQSTFHYGYTF.